These 5 T cell receptor beta chains came from one sample sequenced in a study of Graves' ophthalmopathy and Graves' hyperthyroidism. Amplification of the TCR beta CDR3 regions used RNA transcripts (as template). HTBI primers served in a first-round RT-PCR, which a second-round multiplex PCR followed. TCRdb ran MiXCR on the multiplex PCR reads and lists one entry per CDR3 protein. There are over a million distinct CDR3 sequences in the sample; about two fifths occur only once, and 11% lies in the top ten. Sequencing was performed on peripheral blood or thyroid tissue (not recorded which). The receptors here all came from an adult man with Graves' hyperthyroidism.

This clonotype has only a few counts. The chain recombines TRBV12-3 or TRBV12-4 with TRBJ2-5; TRBD2 agrees at 10 bases. The CDR3 length is 16 residues. V trimming: 4 bases; J trimming: 0 bases; junction bases outside the gene matches: 5. The CDR3 protein is CASSSELAGNQETQYF. The CDR3 coding sequence is TGTGCCAGCAGTTCGGAACTAGCGGGAAACCAAGAGACCCAGTACTTC.

This clonotype has at least ten counts. The rearrangement uses TRBV29-1 and TRBJ2-7; D unresolved. Per germline, CDR1 SQVTM and CDR2 ANQGSEA. The CDR3 has 11 residues. The ends were cut back, 7 bases at V and 3 bases at J, with 10 bases in the middle. The CDR3 sequence: CSALNIYEQYF. The CDR3 DNA reads as TGCAGCGCATTGAATATCTACGAGCAGTACTTC.

The chain uses TRBV20-1 and TRBJ1-5; tentatively, D is TRBD1 (6 bases). The CDR3 contains 11 residues. Deletions cut 6 bases from V and 9 bases from J, with 12 bases between. Germline V CDR1 and CDR2: DFQATT, SNEGSKA (reference sequence). The CDR3 reads CSAATGPPQHF. In nucleotides, the CDR3 is TGCAGTGCAGCCACAGGGCCGCCCCAGCATTTT.

This clonotype was detected many times. The CDR3 nucleotides are TGCGCCAGCAGTCCCGTGACAGGGAATGTGTCACCCCTCCACTTT. Residues: CASSPVTGNVSPLHF. The chain has TRBV4-3 and TRBJ1-6, with 7 positions matching TRBD1. V shed 6 bases, J shed 10 bases, and the junction held 12 bases outside the gene matches. This CDR3 region has 15 residues. Germline assignment: CDR1 LGHNA and CDR2 YSLEER.

The rearrangement links TRBV7-2 to TRBJ1-5; unclear D gene. The CDR3 loop spans 12 amino acids. Germline values: CDR1 SGHTA, CDR2 FQGNSA. V shed 5 bases and J shed 5 bases, with 7 bases lying between them. The CDR3 DNA reads TGTGCCAGCAGCCGCGAGGATCAGCCCCAGCATTTT. Encoded protein: CASSREDQPQHF.